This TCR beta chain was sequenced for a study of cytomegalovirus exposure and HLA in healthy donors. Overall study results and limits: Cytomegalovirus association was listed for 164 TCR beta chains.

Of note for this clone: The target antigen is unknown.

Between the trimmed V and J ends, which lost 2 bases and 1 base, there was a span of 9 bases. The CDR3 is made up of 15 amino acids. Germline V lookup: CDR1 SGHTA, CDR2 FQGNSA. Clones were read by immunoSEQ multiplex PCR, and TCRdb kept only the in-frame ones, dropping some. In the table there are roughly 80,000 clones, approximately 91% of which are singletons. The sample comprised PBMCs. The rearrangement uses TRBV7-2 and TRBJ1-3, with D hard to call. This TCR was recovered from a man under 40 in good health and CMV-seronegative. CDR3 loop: CASSLTGSSGNTIYF. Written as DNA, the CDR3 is TGTGCCAGCAGCTTAACGGGTTCATCTGGAAACACCATATATTTT. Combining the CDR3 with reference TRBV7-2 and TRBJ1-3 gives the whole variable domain GAGVSQSPSNKVTEKGKDVELRCDPISGHTALYWYRQSLGQGLEFLIYFQGNSAPDKSGLPSDRFSAERTGGSVSTLTIQRTQQEDSAVYLCASSLTGSSGNTIYFGEGSWLTVV.